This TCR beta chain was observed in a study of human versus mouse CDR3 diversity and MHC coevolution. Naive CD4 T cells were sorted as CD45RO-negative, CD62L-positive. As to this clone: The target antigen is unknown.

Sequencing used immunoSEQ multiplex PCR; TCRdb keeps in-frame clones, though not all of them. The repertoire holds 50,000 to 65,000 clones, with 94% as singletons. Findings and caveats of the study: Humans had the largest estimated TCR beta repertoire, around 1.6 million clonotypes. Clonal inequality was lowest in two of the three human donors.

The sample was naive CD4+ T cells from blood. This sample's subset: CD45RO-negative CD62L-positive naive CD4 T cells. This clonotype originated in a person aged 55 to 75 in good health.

This CDR3 is CASKGQGDTGELFF. In nucleotides, the CDR3 is TGTGCCAGTAAGGGACAGGGTGACACCGGGGAGCTGTTTTTT. The V and J genes are TRBV19 and TRBJ2-2; 9 positions agree with TRBD1. Germline V gene data show CDR1 as LNHDA and CDR2 as SQIVND (reference sequence). The trim removed 7 bases at V and 3 bases at J, leaving 3 bases unmatched. The CDR3 loop spans 14 amino acids.